These T cell receptor beta chains were read from a single sample in a study of STAT5B mutations in CD4+ large granular lymphocyte leukemia. Only in-frame clones appear in the TCRdb table, and some are missing; sequencing was by immunoSEQ multiplex PCR. The sample records about 35,000 clones, about 70% being singletons. The specimen sequenced was CD4+ T cells from blood buffy coats. These receptors all come from a human donor in good health. Both conserved end residues are trimmed from each CDR3.

V gene: TRBV11-3; J gene: TRBJ1-1; CDR3 protein: ASSLAGREAF
V gene: TRBV30; J gene: TRBJ1-3; CDR3 protein: AWHTGDFSGNTIY
V gene: TRBV5-4; J gene: TRBJ1-1; CDR3 protein: ASSLNLRTRF
V gene: TRBV6-1; J gene: TRBJ1-1; CDR3 protein: ASSEVVRRPAF
V gene: TRBV19; J gene: TRBJ1-1; CDR3 protein: ASTKGPRDPF
V gene: TRBV30; J gene: TRBJ1-1; CDR3 protein: ALWRAEAF
V gene: TRBV27; J gene: TRBJ2-7; CDR3 protein: ASRPMSRYEQY
V gene: TRBV28; J gene: TRBJ1-1; CDR3 protein: ASSLPRDGGTEAF
V gene: TRBV7-6; J gene: TRBJ2-1; CDR3 protein: ASSLDPPRTRYNEQF
V gene: TRBV6-1; J gene: TRBJ1-6; CDR3 protein: ASSGTDNSPLH
V gene: TRBV30; J gene: TRBJ2-3; CDR3 protein: AWKAGVQTDTQY
V gene: TRBV6-1; J gene: TRBJ2-2; CDR3 protein: AIGGTGYPGELF
V gene: TRBV5-4; J gene: TRBJ2-7; CDR3 protein: ASSSSGGASYEQY
V gene: TRBV7-9; J gene: TRBJ2-1; CDR3 protein: ASSLMASVGEQF
V gene: TRBV6-5; J gene: TRBJ1-1; CDR3 protein: ASSYSPRGSTEAF
V gene: TRBV19; J gene: TRBJ1-1; CDR3 protein: ASSSLDPQDPSEAF
V gene: TRBV2; J gene: TRBJ2-7; CDR3 protein: ASKTRVGFYEQY
V gene: TRBV2; J gene: TRBJ1-6; CDR3 protein: ASSTGQGKRNSPLH
V gene: TRBV5-4; J gene: TRBJ2-5; CDR3 protein: ASSPSRLEQETQY
V gene: TRBV2; J gene: TRBJ2-3; CDR3 protein: ASSAGLAGAGTDTQY
V gene: TRBV15; J gene: TRBJ2-7; CDR3 protein: ATSRDPQGYEQY
V gene: TRBV19; J gene: TRBJ1-6; CDR3 protein: ASKWDKRRRNSPLH
V gene: TRBV11-2; J gene: TRBJ2-3; CDR3 protein: ASSLVGGSPLQDTQY
V gene: TRBV19; J gene: TRBJ1-4; CDR3 protein: ASTPIPGLRVPNEKLF
V gene: TRBV6-4; J gene: TRBJ1-2; CDR3 protein: ASSDSGASGQYGYT
V gene: TRBV5-4; J gene: TRBJ1-4; CDR3 protein: ASSLSTDPNEKLF
V gene: TRBV30; J gene: TRBJ1-1; CDR3 protein: AWSPLGGRNTEAF
V gene: TRBV18; J gene: TRBJ2-5; CDR3 protein: ASSPQREETQY
V gene: TRBV29-1; J gene: TRBJ1-5; CDR3 protein: SVGSDQPQH
V gene: TRBV18; J gene: TRBJ2-2; CDR3 protein: ASSPPGGGRAGELF
V gene: TRBV5-5; J gene: TRBJ1-4; CDR3 protein: ASSLVAGVEKLF
V gene: TRBV6-1; J gene: TRBJ2-2; CDR3 protein: ASSWRGAGELF
V gene: TRBV18; J gene: TRBJ1-2; CDR3 protein: ASSPPSLRGPYGYT
V gene: TRBV30; J gene: TRBJ2-7; CDR3 protein: AWSGGQGLFYEQY
V gene: TRBV19; J gene: TRBJ1-2; CDR3 protein: ASSIPVGYGYT
V gene: TRBV6-6; J gene: TRBJ2-1; CDR3 protein: ASRPIRGQVGNEQF
V gene: TRBV27; J gene: TRBJ2-7; CDR3 protein: ASSLTDRASYEQY
V gene: TRBV27; J gene: TRBJ2-7; CDR3 protein: ASSPRAMTSYEQY
V gene: TRBV6-1; J gene: TRBJ1-5; CDR3 protein: ASRAGGESNQPQH
V gene: TRBV7-2; J gene: TRBJ1-4; CDR3 protein: ASSGRQGAKLF
V gene: TRBV30; J gene: TRBJ2-7; CDR3 protein: AWSVGGGYEQY
V gene: TRBV11-2; J gene: TRBJ2-7; CDR3 protein: ASSLGTQLLSSYEQY
V gene: TRBV5-1; J gene: TRBJ1-3; CDR3 protein: ASSSGQLSGNTIY
V gene: TRBV28; J gene: TRBJ1-5; CDR3 protein: ASSLFQRPQH
V gene: TRBV18; J gene: TRBJ2-7; CDR3 protein: ASSPLTDPSREQY
V gene: TRBV7-2; J gene: TRBJ2-5; CDR3 protein: ASSESGTGETQY
V gene: TRBV9; J gene: TRBJ1-1; CDR3 protein: ASSPGRVNTEAF
V gene: TRBV9; J gene: TRBJ2-7; CDR3 protein: ASSVGAGNIEYEQY